These T cell receptor beta chains were read from a single sample in a study of blood T cell repertoires in COVID-19. The assay was immunoSEQ multiplex PCR, and TCRdb's table has in-frame clones only and misses some. The sample lists roughly 360,000 clones, 81% occurring once. The sample comprised peripheral blood. The receptors were sampled from a human donor with acute or convalescent COVID-19. The donor label of this sample is uncertain. CDR3s include the opening cysteine and the closing phenylalanine or tryptophan. Each record gives: V gene, clone size, J gene, D gene, CDR3 protein, CDR3 DNA. The D gene is left open where the match is weak. Size tells how often a clone was seen (once, few, many) or the class of an expanded clone, and some rows leave it out.

>TRBV18|NA|TRBJ1-3|NA
CASSRGPAGISGNTIYF
TGTGCCAGCTCACGGGGGCCGGCAGGGATCTCTGGAAACACCATATATTTT
>TRBV12-5|once|TRBJ1-5|NA
CASGLGGQPQHF
TGTGCTAGTGGTTTAGGAGGACAGCCCCAGCATTTT
>TRBV30|NA|TRBJ2-7|NA
CAWAQGFGEQYF
TGTGCCTGGGCTCAGGGTTTTGGCGAGCAGTACTTC
>TRBV2|NA|TRBJ2-1|TRBD2
CASSGLAGGVEQFF
TGTGCCAGCAGCGGACTAGCGGGAGGGGTTGAGCAGTTCTTC
>TRBV4-2|few|TRBJ2-1|TRBD2
CASSSGTSGRAGEQFF
TGTGCCAGCAGCTCCGGGACTAGCGGGAGGGCCGGGGAGCAGTTCTTC
>TRBV3-1/TRBV3-2|NA|TRBJ1-1|NA
CASSPQPGGTEAFF
TGTGCCAGCAGCCCCCAGCCGGGTGGCACTGAAGCTTTCTTT
>TRBV20-1|NA|TRBJ1-4|NA
CSAWGGEKLFF
TGCAGTGCCTGGGGGGGAGAAAAACTGTTTTTT
>TRBV7-9|once|TRBJ2-2|TRBD1
CASSPRTGTGELFF
TGTGCCAGCAGCCCAAGGACAGGCACCGGGGAGCTGTTTTTT
>TRBV18|once|TRBJ1-1|NA
CASSSTGMNTEAFF
TGTGCCAGCTCCTCAACAGGGATGAACACTGAAGCTTTCTTT
>TRBV4-2|NA|TRBJ1-2|TRBD1
CASSRETGELTPYGYTF
TGTGCCAGCAGCCGAGAGACAGGGGAATTAACCCCCTATGGCTACACCTTC
>TRBV19|NA|TRBJ1-1|TRBD1
CASSPGYQRGPNTEAFF
TGTGCCAGTAGCCCGGGCTACCAGAGGGGGCCGAACACTGAAGCTTTCTTT
>TRBV4-2|NA|TRBJ1-1|NA
CASSQESFPRGRRNTEAFF
TGTGCCAGCAGCCAAGAGTCCTTCCCTCGCGGCCGACGAAACACTGAAGCTTTCTTT
>TRBV7-8|NA|TRBJ2-7|NA
CASSLALAVGEQYF
TGTGCCAGCAGCTTAGCGCTAGCAGTGGGAGAGCAGTACTTC
>TRBV10-1|few|TRBJ2-7|TRBD1
CASSETGGYGYEQYF
TGCGCCAGCAGTGAGACAGGGGGCTACGGCTACGAGCAGTACTTC
>TRBV5-1|NA|TRBJ1-2|NA
CASSPTQSGDDYGYTF
TGCGCCAGCAGCCCGACCCAATCAGGGGACGACTATGGCTACACCTTC
>TRBV7-9|NA|TRBJ1-1|NA
CASSSSTGLVNSAFF
TGTGCCAGCAGCTCCAGCACAGGGTTAGTAAATTCGGCTTTCTTT
>TRBV7-9|NA|TRBJ1-4|NA
CASSSHRDGEKLFF
TGTGCCAGCAGCTCGCACAGGGACGGGGAAAAACTGTTTTTT